This T cell receptor (beta chain) was sequenced during a study of human T cells and chemical hapten exposure. Study context: Throughout the approximately 25-week study, diphenylcyclopropenone was applied weekly to the patients' scalps.

Regarding the study as a whole: There was no change with DPC sensitization in TCRs above 1 in 1000 frequency. PT1 expanded TCR numbers rose with patch test score.

Time point reported: patch test 3, about 24 weeks after DPC sensitization. This sample's treatment: therapeutic diphenylcyclopropenone sensitization with weekly scalp DPC. The CDR3 spans 14 residues. The V and J ends lost 6 bases and 2 bases respectively, with 17 bases between them. CDR1 and CDR2 from the germline V gene are DFQATT and SNEGSKA (reference sequence). What the library attached to individual cDNA molecules were unique molecular identifiers. TCRdb analysed the RACE reads with MiXCR anew, one entry per CDR3 protein. This sample has about 64,000 distinct CDR3 sequences, with roughly 9.6% found just once. This clonotype showed up just a few times. Its antigen is unidentified.

The sequenced sample was whole blood, obtained in connection with sensitization to the hapten diphenylcyclopropenone (DPC). The chain links TRBV20-1 to TRBJ2-7; D may be TRBD2 (5 bases). The sequence came from a woman aged 25 to 39 with alopecia areata. Some clones in this sample may be carry-over from other donors' samples. Written as DNA, the CDR3 is TGCAGTGCCCGTGGACTGGATCAGACCTACGAGCAGTACTTC. Protein sequence: CSARGLDQTYEQYF.